What follows are 14 T cell receptor beta chains derived from one specimen sequenced in a study of molecular identifiers for immune sequencing clone quantification. TCRdb reprocessed the PCR reads with MiXCR, giving one entry per CDR3 protein. The profile covers 490,000 or so distinct CDR3 sequences, with around 23% appearing a single time and around 0.76% taken by the ten largest. The source material was naive CD8+ T cells from blood, with Jurkat cell RNA spiked in. Noted subset: FACS-sorted CD8+CD4-CCR7+CD45RA+ naive T cells. The source is a human donor in good health. Some libraries in this study had Jurkat cell RNA spiked in.

At least ten counts were recorded for this clonotype. CDR3 in amino acids: CASSMGPGRDTQYF. The CDR3 DNA sequence: TGTGCCAGCAGCATGGGACCCGGTAGAGATACGCAGTATTTT. The rearrangement joins TRBV7-9 to TRBJ2-3; D is possibly TRBD1 or TRBD2 (5 bases each). The CDR3 spans 14 residues. Trimming took 5 bases from V and 5 from J, leaving 14 bases between them. Germline V CDR1 and CDR2: SEHNR, FQNEAQ (reference sequence).

The table lists this clonotype with many counts. The V gene is TRBV7-9, the J gene TRBJ2-2; D is undetermined. The germline gives CDR1 SEHNR, CDR2 FQNEAQ (reference sequence). Trimming stripped 1 base from V and 0 bases from J, with 9 bases between. The CDR3 covers 16 residues. The CDR3 loop is CASSLGPIANTGELFF. For the CDR3, the DNA is TGTGCCAGCAGCTTAGGACCTATCGCGAACACCGGGGAGCTGTTTTTT.

The chain recombines TRBV20-1 with TRBJ2-7, with TRBD2 identical over 7 bases. This CDR3 has 13 residues. The ends lost 0 bases at V and 3 bases at J; junction bases unmatched: 2. The germline V gene encodes CDR1 DFQATT and CDR2 SNEGSKA (reference sequence). The CDR3 DNA is TGCAGTGCTAGAGATCCGGGAGGCTACGAGCAGTACTTC. Protein: CSARDPGGYEQYF.

The chain joins TRBV27 to TRBJ2-5, with 7 bases aligning to TRBD2. The CDR3 totals 17 residues. The V segment lost 4 bases and the J segment 5 bases; nucleotides outside the gene matches: 16. Germline CDR1 reads MNHEY; CDR2 reads SMNVEV (reference sequence). In DNA form, the CDR3 reads TGTGCCAGCAGTTCCTTGGGCTCGGCGGGAGCGCGGGAGACCCAGTACTTC. Translating it yields CASSSLGSAGARETQYF.

Details on this clonotype: Given a much more abundant clone one base away, this may be a read error. The gene calls are TRBV20-1 and TRBJ2-7; 7 nucleotides line up with TRBD2. Germline V gene lookup returns CDR1 DFQATT and CDR2 SNEGSKA (reference sequence). This CDR3 is 14 amino acids long. This CDR3 reads CNARDRGGSYEQYF. In nucleotides, the CDR3 is TGCAATGCTAGAGATAGGGGCGGGAGCTACGAGCAGTACTTC.

This rearrangement joins TRBV20-1 to TRBJ2-7; unclear D gene. Trimming took off 5 bases at V and 1 base at J, with 9 bases between the two ends. The CDR3 consists of 12 residues. Germline V CDR1 and CDR2: DFQATT, SNEGSKA (reference sequence). For the CDR3, the DNA is TGCAGTGCTCCCGACTGGTCCTACGAGCAGTACTTC. This codes for CSAPDWSYEQYF.

This clonotype was seen repeatedly, ten times or more. V and J are TRBV29-1 and TRBJ1-1; D not certain. Germline assignment: CDR1 SQVTM and CDR2 ANQGSEA. Trimming shortened V by 3 bases and J by 7 bases, and 6 bases separated the two germline ends. The CDR3 has 10 amino acids. The chain's CDR3 is CSVDPDEAFF. The CDR3 DNA reads as TGCAGCGTTGACCCGGATGAAGCTTTCTTT. The variable domain in full, completed from reference TRBV29-1 and TRBJ1-1, reads SAVISQKPSRDICQRGTSLTIQCQVDSQVTMMFWYRQQPGQSLTLIATANQGSEATYESGFVIDKFPISRPNLTFSTLTVSNMSPEDSSIYLCSVDPDEAFFGQGTRLTVV.

This clonotype was picked up a small number of times. The chain joins TRBV7-6 to TRBJ2-1; no clear D. The ends were cut back, 2 bases at V and 0 bases at J, with 8 bases in the middle. CDR3 size: 15 residues. Germline CDR1 is SGHVS and CDR2 is FNYEAQ. The CDR3 DNA sequence: TGTGCCAGCAGCTTATTAGAAAGCTCCTACAATGAGCAGTTCTTC. The encoded protein is CASSLLESSYNEQFF.

This clonotype has ten or more counts. CDR3 sequence: CASSLAPGPRETQYF. The CDR3 nucleotides are TGTGCCAGCAGCTTAGCTCCAGGTCCGAGAGAGACCCAGTACTTC. The chain joins TRBV11-2 to TRBJ2-5; D gene ambiguous. Trimming removed 1 base from V and 4 bases from J, with 13 bases in between. Germline CDR1 is SGHAT and CDR2 is FQNNGV. The CDR3 has 15 residues.

This clonotype was counted once. V is TRBV9 and J is TRBJ2-1; D unresolved. Germline loops: CDR1 SGDLS, CDR2 YYNGEE. V shed 4 bases and J shed 6 bases, with 17 bases lying between them. This CDR3 is built from 15 residues. The CDR3 DNA sequence: TGTGCCAGCAGCCCATGGACCCAACATCGCAATGAGCAGTTCTTC. It specifies CASSPWTQHRNEQFF.

This clonotype has a count of ten or more. As DNA, the CDR3 is TGTGCCAGCAGCTTAACTTACGGTTCCTCTGGAAACACCATATATTTT. It yields the protein CASSLTYGSSGNTIYF. This chain links TRBV7-9 with TRBJ1-3; D unclear. There are 16 residues in the CDR3. V lost 2 bases, J lost 0 bases, and 11 bases lay in between. Germline V gene data show CDR1 as SEHNR and CDR2 as FQNEAQ (reference sequence).

This clonotype was counted only a few times. V and J are TRBV30 and TRBJ2-3; D perhaps matches TRBD2 (6 bases). Trimming left V 2 bases short and J 3 bases short, with 9 bases between. Germline loops: CDR1 GTSNPN, CDR2 SVGIG (reference sequence). The CDR3 is 13 amino acids. The CDR3 protein is CAWSSGDTDTQYF. The CDR3 coding sequence is TGTGCCTGGAGTTCGGGGGATACAGATACGCAGTATTTT.

About this clonotype: The junction shows a germline mismatch at one end, possibly a read error. The rearrangement joins TRBV5-3 to TRBJ2-7; the D gene is possibly TRBD2 (6 bases). TRBV5-3 is placed among ORFs of uncertain function. The CDR3 covers 15 residues. CDR3 DNA: TGTGCCAGCAGCTTGTTCCGGGGGTCCGCCTACGAGCAGTACTTC. This gives the protein CASSLFRGSAYEQYF.

This clonotype was counted only a few times. The gene calls are TRBV20-1 and TRBJ2-5, with TRBD2 matching 14 bases. The CDR3 runs 19 residues. Germline V gene sequence: CDR1 DFQATT, CDR2 SNEGSKA (reference sequence). Germline trimming cut 0 bases from V and 5 bases from J; bases unmatched to any gene: 14. In DNA, the CDR3 is TGCAGTGCTAGAGATCCCGGGGGACTAGCGGGGGCAATACGGGAGACCCAGTACTTC. Translation gives CSARDPGGLAGAIRETQYF.